This T cell receptor (beta chain) was obtained from a study of T cells after yellow fever vaccination. TCRdb reanalysed the 5' RACE reads using MiXCR and keeps one entry per CDR3 protein. In the table there are some 220,000 distinct CDR3 sequences, under 3.5% of which are singletons. There are 11 residues in the CDR3. Trimming pared 10 bases from V and 9 bases from J, leaving 13 bases between. Germline V gives CDR1 MNHEY, CDR2 SVGAGI. This clonotype was counted at least ten times. The sequence was obtained from a man between 18 and 35 years old who received the YFV17D yellow fever vaccine. The sequencing here drew on CD4+ T cells sorted from PBMCs, taken 10 days after the yellow fever booster vaccination. The chain combines TRBV6-5 with TRBJ1-5, with unresolved D. The CDR3 sequence is CATSLWTPQHF. The CDR3 DNA reads TGTGCCACCTCCCTTTGGACGCCCCAGCATTTT.